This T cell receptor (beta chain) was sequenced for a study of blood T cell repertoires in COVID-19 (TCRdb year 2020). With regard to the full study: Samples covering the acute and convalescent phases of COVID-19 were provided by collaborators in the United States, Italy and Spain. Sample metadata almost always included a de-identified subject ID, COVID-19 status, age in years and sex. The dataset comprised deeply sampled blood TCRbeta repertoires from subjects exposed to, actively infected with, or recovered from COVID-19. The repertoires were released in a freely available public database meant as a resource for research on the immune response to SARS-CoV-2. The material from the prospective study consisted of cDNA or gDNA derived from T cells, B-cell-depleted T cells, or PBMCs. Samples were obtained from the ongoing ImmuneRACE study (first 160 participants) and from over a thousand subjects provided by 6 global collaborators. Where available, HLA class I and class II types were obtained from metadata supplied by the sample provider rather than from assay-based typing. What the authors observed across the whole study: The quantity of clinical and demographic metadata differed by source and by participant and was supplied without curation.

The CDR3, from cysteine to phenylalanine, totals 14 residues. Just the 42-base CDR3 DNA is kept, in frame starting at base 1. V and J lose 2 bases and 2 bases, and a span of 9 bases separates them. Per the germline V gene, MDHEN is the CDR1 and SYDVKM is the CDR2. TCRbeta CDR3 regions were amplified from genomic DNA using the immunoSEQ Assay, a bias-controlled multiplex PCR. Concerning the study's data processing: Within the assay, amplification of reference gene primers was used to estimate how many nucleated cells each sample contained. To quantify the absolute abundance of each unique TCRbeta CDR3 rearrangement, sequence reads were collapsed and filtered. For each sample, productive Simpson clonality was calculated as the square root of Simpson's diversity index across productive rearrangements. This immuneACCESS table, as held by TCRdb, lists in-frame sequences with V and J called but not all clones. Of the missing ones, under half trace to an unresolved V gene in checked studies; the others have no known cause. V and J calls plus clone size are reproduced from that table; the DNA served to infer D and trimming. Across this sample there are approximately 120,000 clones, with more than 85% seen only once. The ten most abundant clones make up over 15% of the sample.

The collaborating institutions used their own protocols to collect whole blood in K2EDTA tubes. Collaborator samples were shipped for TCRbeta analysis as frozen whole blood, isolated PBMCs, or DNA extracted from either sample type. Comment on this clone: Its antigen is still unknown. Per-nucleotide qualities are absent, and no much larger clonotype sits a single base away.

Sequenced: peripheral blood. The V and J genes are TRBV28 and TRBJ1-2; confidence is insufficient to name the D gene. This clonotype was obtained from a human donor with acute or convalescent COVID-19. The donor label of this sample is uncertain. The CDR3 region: CASSLPTRNYGYTF. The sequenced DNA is TGTGCCAGCAGTTTACCGACCAGGAACTATGGCTACACCTTC.